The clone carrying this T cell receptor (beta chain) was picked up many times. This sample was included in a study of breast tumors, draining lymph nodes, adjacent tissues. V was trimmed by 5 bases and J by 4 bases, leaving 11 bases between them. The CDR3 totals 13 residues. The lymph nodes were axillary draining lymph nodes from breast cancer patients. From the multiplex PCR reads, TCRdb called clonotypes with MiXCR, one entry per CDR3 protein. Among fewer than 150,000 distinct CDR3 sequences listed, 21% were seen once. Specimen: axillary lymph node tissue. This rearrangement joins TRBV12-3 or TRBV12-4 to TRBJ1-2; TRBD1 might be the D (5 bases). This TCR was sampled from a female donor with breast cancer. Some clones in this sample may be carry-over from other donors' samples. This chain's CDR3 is CASSPTGGYGYTF. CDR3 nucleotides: TGTGCCAGCAGTCCGACGGGGGGCTATGGCTACACCTTC.